These T cell receptor beta chains were read from a single sample in a study of T cell changes during pregnancy in multiple sclerosis. Using immunoSEQ multiplex PCR, the repertoire was profiled, and TCRdb retains in-frame clones only, with some absent. The sample carries about 59,000 clones, less than 95% recorded once. This specimen consisted of peripheral blood, obtained in the third trimester of pregnancy. These TCRs come from a female donor in good health, enrolled as a control in a pregnancy study. The CDR3 runs from the conserved cysteine through the conserved F or W.

J gene: TRBJ2-5; V gene: TRBV11-3; CDR3 protein: CASSPIGAYQETQYF
J gene: TRBJ2-1; V gene: TRBV4-1; CDR3 protein: CASSQVDLISYNEQFF
J gene: TRBJ1-2; V gene: TRBV9; CDR3 protein: CASSAEQGSYGYTF
J gene: TRBJ1-3; V gene: TRBV15; CDR3 protein: CATSREGPGGNTIYF
J gene: TRBJ1-5; V gene: TRBV10-2; CDR3 protein: CASRDSNQPQHF
J gene: TRBJ2-7; V gene: TRBV7-6; CDR3 protein: CASSLGAWASGGYEQYF
J gene: TRBJ1-1; V gene: TRBV6-5; CDR3 protein: CASRTGVPIRAFF
J gene: TRBJ2-1; V gene: TRBV9; CDR3 protein: CASTLGPAPYNEQFF
J gene: TRBJ1-5; V gene: TRBV5-6; CDR3 protein: CASSFQGYSNQPQHF
J gene: TRBJ1-1; V gene: TRBV11-3; CDR3 protein: CASSFQTGTEAFF
J gene: TRBJ2-2; V gene: TRBV19; CDR3 protein: CASSMGQGNTGELFF
J gene: TRBJ2-3; V gene: TRBV13; CDR3 protein: CASSLGAGWDTQYF
J gene: TRBJ1-2; V gene: TRBV23-1; CDR3 protein: CASQSSGGPGYTF
J gene: TRBJ2-2; V gene: TRBV6-5; CDR3 protein: CAGGRSGTTGELFF
J gene: TRBJ2-3; V gene: TRBV2; CDR3 protein: CASLTQGLKADTQYF
J gene: TRBJ2-2; V gene: TRBV27; CDR3 protein: CASSLSGGRAGGELFF
J gene: TRBJ1-2; V gene: TRBV6-5; CDR3 protein: CASSYYVVGGNYGYTF
J gene: TRBJ1-4; V gene: TRBV7-9; CDR3 protein: CASSPKGRGWDEKLFF
J gene: TRBJ2-5; V gene: TRBV7-2; CDR3 protein: CASSSAGTSVETQYF
J gene: TRBJ1-1; V gene: TRBV11-2; CDR3 protein: CASSLDLAEAFF
J gene: TRBJ1-2; V gene: TRBV6-1; CDR3 protein: CASSAPARGIYGYTF
J gene: TRBJ1-4; V gene: TRBV7-9; CDR3 protein: CASSVTGVSEKLFF
J gene: TRBJ2-1; V gene: TRBV2; CDR3 protein: CASSEGPRPPQFF
J gene: TRBJ1-1; V gene: TRBV19; CDR3 protein: CASSIGAREGTEAFF
J gene: TRBJ1-2; V gene: TRBV27; CDR3 protein: CASSFSGTGYGYTF
J gene: TRBJ1-1; V gene: TRBV6-1; CDR3 protein: CASQRENTEAFF
J gene: TRBJ1-5; V gene: TRBV6-1; CDR3 protein: CASRAGTGSNQPQHF